The T cell receptor (beta chain) under discussion was sequenced for a study of blood T cell repertoires in COVID-19. Study context: Whether acute or convalescent, the COVID-19 samples came from the United States, Italy and Spain.

Only in-frame clones appear in the TCRdb table, and some are missing; sequencing was by immunoSEQ multiplex PCR. The table lists just over 650,000 clones, more than 80% of them singletons. This clone is a singleton in its sample. The clonotype comes from a woman under 30 with acute or convalescent COVID-19. The specimen was peripheral blood.

The chain's CDR3 is CASSLLLGGPGGELFF. Here the CDR3 DNA reads TGTGCCAGCAGCCTCCTATTGGGGGGGCCAGGCGGGGAGCTGTTTTTT. The rearrangement joins TRBV7-2 to TRBJ2-2; tentative D call: TRBD2 (7 bases). In germline, CDR1 is SGHTA, CDR2 FQGNSA. There are 16 residues in the CDR3. Trimming stripped 5 bases from V and 7 bases from J, with 20 bases between. Complete variable domain (other parts from reference TRBV7-2 and TRBJ2-2): GAGVSQSPSNKVTEKGKDVELRCDPISGHTALYWYRQSLGQGLEFLIYFQGNSAPDKSGLPSDRFSAERTGGSVSTLTIQRTQQEDSAVYLCASSLLLGGPGGELFFGEGSRLTVL.